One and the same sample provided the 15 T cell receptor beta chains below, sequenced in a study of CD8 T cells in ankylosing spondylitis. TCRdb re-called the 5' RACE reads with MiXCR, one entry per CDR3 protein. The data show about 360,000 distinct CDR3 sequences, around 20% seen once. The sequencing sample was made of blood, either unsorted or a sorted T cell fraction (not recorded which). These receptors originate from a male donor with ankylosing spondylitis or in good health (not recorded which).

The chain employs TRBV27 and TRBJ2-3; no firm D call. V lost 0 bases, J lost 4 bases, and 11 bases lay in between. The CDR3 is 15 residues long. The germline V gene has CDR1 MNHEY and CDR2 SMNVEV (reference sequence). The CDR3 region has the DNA TGTGCCAGCAGTTTATCGCGTCCGGGCCCAGATACGCAGTATTTT. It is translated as CASSLSRPGPDTQYF.

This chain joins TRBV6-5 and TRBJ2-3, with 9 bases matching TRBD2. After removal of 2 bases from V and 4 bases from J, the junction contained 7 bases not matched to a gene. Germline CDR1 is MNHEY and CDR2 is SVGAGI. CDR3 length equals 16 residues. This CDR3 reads CASSYSQRGDSDTQYF. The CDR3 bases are TGTGCCAGCAGTTACAGCCAGCGGGGGGACTCAGATACGCAGTATTTT.

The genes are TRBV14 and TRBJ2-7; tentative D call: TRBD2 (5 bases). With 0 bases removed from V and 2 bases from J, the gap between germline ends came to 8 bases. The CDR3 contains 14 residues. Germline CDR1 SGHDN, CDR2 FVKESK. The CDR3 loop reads CASSQDPRAYEQYF. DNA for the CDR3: TGTGCCAGCAGCCAAGATCCGAGGGCCTACGAGCAGTACTTC.

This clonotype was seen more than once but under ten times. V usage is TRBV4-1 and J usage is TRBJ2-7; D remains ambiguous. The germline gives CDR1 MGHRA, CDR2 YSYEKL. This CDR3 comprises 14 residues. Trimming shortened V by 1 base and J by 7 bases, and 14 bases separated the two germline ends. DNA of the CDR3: TGCGCCAGCAGCCAAGCTAACCCGCCTGGGGAGCAGTACTTC. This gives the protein CASSQANPPGEQYF.

As DNA, the CDR3 is TGTGCCAGCAGTGAATCAAGACGCGATGAGCAGTTCTTC. Translation: CASSESRRDEQFF. The chain couples TRBV2 to TRBJ2-1, with D uncertain. Germline lookup yields CDR1 SNHLY and CDR2 FYNNEI. The CDR3 totals 13 residues. Trimming took 2 bases from V and 8 from J, leaving 10 bases between them.

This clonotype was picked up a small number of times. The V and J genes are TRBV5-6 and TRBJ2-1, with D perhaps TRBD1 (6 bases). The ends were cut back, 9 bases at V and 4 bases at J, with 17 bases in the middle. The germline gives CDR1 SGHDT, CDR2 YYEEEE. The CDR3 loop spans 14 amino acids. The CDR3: CATTAGTHYNEQFF. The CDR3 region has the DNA TGTGCCACCACCGCCGGGACACATTACAATGAGCAGTTCTTC. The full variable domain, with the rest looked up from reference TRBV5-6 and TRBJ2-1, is DAGVTQSPTHLIKTRGQQVTLRCSPKSGHDTVSWYQQALGQGPQFIFQYYEEEERQRGNFPDRFSGHQFPNYSSELNVNALLLGDSALYLCATTAGTHYNEQFFGPGTRLTVL.

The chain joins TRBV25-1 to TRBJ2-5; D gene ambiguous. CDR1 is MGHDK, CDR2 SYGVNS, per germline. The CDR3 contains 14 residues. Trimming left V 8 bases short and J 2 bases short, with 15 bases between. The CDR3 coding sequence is TGTGCCAGCCCTGCGAGTAGCCAACAAGAGACCCAGTACTTC. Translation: CASPASSQQETQYF.

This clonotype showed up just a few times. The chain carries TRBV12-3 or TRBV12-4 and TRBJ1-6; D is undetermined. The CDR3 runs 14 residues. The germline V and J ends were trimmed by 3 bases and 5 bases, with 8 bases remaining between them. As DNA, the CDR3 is TGTGCCAGCAGTTTCTCGGGAAATAATTCACCCCTCCACTTT. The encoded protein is CASSFSGNNSPLHF.

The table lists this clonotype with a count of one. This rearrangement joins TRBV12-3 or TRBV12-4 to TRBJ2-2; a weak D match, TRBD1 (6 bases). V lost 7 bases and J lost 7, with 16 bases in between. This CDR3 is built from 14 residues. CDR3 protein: CASTRVGAGGELFF. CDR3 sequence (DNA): TGTGCCAGCACCCGAGTGGGGGCCGGCGGGGAGCTGTTTTTT.

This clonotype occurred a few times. CDR3 residues: CASSPDSRTDTQYF. The DNA for the CDR3 is TGTGCCAGCAGCCCGGACAGCCGCACAGATACGCAGTATTTT. This chain links TRBV5-5 with TRBJ2-3, with D tentatively TRBD1 (6 bases). V lost 4 bases and J 1 base, leaving 10 bases between the germline ends. Germline V gene sequence: CDR1 SGHKS, CDR2 YYEKEE (reference sequence). The CDR3 has 14 residues.

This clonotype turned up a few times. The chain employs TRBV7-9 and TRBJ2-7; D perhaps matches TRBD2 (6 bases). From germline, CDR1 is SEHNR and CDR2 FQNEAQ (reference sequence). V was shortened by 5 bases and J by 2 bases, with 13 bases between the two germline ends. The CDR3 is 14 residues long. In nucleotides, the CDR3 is TGTGCCAGCAGCCCCCCCGGACTAACCTACGAGCAGTACTTC. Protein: CASSPPGLTYEQYF.

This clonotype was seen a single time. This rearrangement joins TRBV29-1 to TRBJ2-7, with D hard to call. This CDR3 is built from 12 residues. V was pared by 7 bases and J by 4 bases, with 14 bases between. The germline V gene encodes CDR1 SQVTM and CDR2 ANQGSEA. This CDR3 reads CSAIKTGYEQYF. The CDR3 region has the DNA TGCAGCGCAATAAAGACGGGTTACGAGCAGTACTTC.

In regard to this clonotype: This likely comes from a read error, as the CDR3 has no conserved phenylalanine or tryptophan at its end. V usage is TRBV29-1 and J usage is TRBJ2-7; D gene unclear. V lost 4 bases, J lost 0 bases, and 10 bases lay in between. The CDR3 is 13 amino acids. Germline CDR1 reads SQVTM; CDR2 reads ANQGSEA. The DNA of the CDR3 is TGCAGCGTTGGAGGCCAGAGCTCCTACGAGCAGTACCTC. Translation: CSVGGQSSYEQYL.

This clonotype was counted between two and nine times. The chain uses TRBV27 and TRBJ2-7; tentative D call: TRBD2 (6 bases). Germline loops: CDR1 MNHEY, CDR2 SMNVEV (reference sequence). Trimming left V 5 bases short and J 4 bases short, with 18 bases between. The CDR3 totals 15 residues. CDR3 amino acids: CASSNAGTPSYEQYF. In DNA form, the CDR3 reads TGTGCCAGCAGTAACGCAGGGACTCCTTCGTACGAGCAGTACTTC.

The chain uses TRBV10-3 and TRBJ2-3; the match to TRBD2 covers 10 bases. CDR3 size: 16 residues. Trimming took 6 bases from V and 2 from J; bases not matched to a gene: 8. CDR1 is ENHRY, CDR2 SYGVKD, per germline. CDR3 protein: CAISPVLAGATDTQYF. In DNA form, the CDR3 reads TGTGCCATCAGCCCGGTCCTAGCGGGGGCCACAGATACGCAGTATTTT.